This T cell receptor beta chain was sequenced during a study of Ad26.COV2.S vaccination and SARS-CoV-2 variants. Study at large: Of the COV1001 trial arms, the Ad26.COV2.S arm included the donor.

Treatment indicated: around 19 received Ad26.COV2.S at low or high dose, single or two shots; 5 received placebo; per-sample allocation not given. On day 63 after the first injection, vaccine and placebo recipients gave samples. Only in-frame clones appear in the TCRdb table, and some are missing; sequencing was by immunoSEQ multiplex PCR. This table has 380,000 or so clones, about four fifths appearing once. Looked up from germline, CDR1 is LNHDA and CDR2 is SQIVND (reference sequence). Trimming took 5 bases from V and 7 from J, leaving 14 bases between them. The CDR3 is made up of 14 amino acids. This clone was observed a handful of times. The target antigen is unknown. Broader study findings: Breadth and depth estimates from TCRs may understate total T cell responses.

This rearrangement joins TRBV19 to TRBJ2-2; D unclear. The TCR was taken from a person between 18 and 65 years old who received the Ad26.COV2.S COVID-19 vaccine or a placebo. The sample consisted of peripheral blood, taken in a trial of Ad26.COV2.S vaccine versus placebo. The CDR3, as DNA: TGTGCCAGTAGTTCGGGTAGGGAAGACGGGGAGCTGTTTTTT. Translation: CASSSGREDGELFF.